This T cell receptor (beta chain) is drawn from a study of T cell responses to AZD1222 COVID-19 vaccine. This table comes from immunoSEQ multiplex PCR, and its TCRdb copy is limited to in-frame clones, with some not included. The profile shows about 210,000 clones, around 94% of them singletons. Sequencing was performed on peripheral blood, taken 28 days after the second dose of the MenACWY control vaccine. The sequence was obtained from an adult who received the MenACWY meningococcal vaccine as a control.

In nucleotides, the CDR3 is TGTGCCAGCAGCCAAGATGGGACTAGCTCCTACGAGCAGTACTTC. It translates to CASSQDGTSSYEQYF. V and J are TRBV4-2 and TRBJ2-7, with 8 positions matching TRBD2. The CDR3 runs 15 residues. Germline-derived CDR1 and CDR2 are LGHNA and YNFKEQ. V shed 0 bases, J shed 0 bases, and the junction held 1 base outside the gene matches.